This TCR beta chain comes out of a study of T-cell reconstitution after alpha-beta-depleted transplantation in children. Study-wide results and limits: Several hundred graft clones that had expanded were reportedly the source of alpha-beta T cells about two months after transplant. Hyperexpanded clones declined; after one year, newly produced T cells mostly supplied diversity. From surviving recipient T cells and thymic progenitors came the high day-60 TCRbeta diversity observed in some patients.

The CDR3 is made up of 11 amino acids. V was shortened by 6 bases and J by 8 bases, with 10 bases between the two germline ends. This clonotype was counted many times. Its specificity is not known. Researchers prepared the TCRbeta library using unique molecular identifiers, the study reports. One entry per CDR3 protein results from TCRdb running MiXCR on the PCR reads. The data show roughly 300,000 distinct CDR3 sequences, more than 9% seen once. This receptor was identified in a male patient aged 2 to 10 who had a stem cell transplant for chronic granulomatous disease, so the T cells may come from the graft donor. The specimen comprised peripheral blood, sampled 180 days after TCRalphabeta/CD19-depleted stem cell transplant. V usage is TRBV12-3 or TRBV12-4 and J usage is TRBJ1-2; the D is unclear. As DNA, the CDR3 is TGTGCCAGCAGGAGAAAAGAAGGCTACACCTTC. Residues: CASRRKEGYTF.